This T cell receptor (beta chain) was found in a study of metastatic and nonmetastatic thyroid tumors. The junction had 9 bases not matched to a gene; V was cut back by 6 bases and J by 0 bases. The CDR3 has 15 amino acids. Germline CDR1 reads DFQATT; CDR2 reads SNEGSKA (reference sequence). A note on this clone: Its antigen is unidentified.

Patients underwent thyroid surgery, and none had received any treatment before it. Findings and limits, study-wide: Benign nodules reportedly had significantly lower TCR beta diversity than malignant thyroid tumors in blood and tumor.

Original analysis: Clinicopathological groups supplied CDR3 differences that were used to build a distant-metastasis classifier for papillary thyroid cancer. Through MiXCR, TCRdb re-clonotyped the PCR reads. What appears here as the V and J calls and clone size reflects TCRdb's work, not the paper's. In the table there are about 5,800 clones, 30% to 40% of which are singletons. This clonotype was obtained from a male donor with papillary thyroid cancer or a benign thyroid nodule (not recorded which). Some clones in this sample may be carry-over from other donors' samples. The J gene is TRBJ2-7, the V gene TRBV20-1; TRBD1 matches at 9 bases. Sequenced input: adjacent normal tissue. For the CDR3, the DNA is TGCAGTGCGCTACAGACAGGGGGTCTCTCCTACGAGCAGTACTTC. This gives the protein CSALQTGGLSYEQYF.